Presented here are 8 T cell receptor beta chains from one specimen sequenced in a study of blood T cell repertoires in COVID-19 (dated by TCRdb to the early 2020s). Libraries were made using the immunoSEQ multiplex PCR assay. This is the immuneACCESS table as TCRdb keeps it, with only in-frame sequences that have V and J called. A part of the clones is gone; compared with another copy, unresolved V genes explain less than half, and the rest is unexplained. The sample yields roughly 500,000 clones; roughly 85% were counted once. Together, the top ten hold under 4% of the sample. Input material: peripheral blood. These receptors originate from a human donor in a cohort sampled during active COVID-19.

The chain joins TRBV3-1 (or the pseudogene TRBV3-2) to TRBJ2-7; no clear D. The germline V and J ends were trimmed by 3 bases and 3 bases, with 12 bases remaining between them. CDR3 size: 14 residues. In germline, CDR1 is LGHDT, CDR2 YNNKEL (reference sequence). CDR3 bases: TGTGCCAGCAGCCAGGGCCACTCCAACTACGAGCAGTACTTC. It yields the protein CASSQGHSNYEQYF.

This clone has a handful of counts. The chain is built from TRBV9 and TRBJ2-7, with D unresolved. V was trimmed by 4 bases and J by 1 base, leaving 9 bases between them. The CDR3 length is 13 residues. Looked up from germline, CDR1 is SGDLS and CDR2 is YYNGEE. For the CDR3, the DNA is TGTGCCAGCAGCCTCTCCGGGTCCTACGAGCAGTACTTC. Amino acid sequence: CASSLSGSYEQYF.

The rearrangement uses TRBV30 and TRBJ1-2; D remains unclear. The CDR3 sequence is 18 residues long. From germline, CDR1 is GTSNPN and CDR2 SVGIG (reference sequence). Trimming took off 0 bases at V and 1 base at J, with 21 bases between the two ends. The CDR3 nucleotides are TGTGCCTGGAGTGTAAGAGGGATCCTACTTAATCTTAACTATGGCTACACCTTC. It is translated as CAWSVRGILLNLNYGYTF.

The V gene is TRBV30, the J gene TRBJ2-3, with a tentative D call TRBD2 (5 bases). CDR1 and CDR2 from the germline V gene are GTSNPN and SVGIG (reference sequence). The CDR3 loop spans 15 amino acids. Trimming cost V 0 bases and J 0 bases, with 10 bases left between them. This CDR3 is CAWSVRSGSTDTQYF. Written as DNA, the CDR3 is TGTGCCTGGAGTGTTCGAAGCGGAAGCACAGATACGCAGTATTTT.

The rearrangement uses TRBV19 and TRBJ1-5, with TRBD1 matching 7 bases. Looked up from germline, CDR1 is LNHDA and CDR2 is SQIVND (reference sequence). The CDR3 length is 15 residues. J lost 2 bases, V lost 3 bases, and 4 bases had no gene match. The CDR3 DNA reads TGTGCCAGTAGTATTTCAGGACAGGGCAATCAGCCCCAGCATTTT. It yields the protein CASSISGQGNQPQHF.

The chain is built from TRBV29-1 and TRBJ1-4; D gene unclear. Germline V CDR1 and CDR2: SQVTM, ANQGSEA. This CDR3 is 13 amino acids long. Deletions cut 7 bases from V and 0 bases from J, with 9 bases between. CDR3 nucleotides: TGCAGCGCCGCGGCAGCAACTAATGAAAAACTGTTTTTT. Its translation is CSAAAATNEKLFF.

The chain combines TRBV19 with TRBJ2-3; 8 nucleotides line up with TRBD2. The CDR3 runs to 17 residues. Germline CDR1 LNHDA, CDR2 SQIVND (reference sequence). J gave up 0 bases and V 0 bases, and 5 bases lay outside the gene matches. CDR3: CASSIDPAGGSTDTQYF. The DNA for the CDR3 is TGTGCCAGTAGTATAGACCCCGCGGGAGGAAGCACAGATACGCAGTATTTT.

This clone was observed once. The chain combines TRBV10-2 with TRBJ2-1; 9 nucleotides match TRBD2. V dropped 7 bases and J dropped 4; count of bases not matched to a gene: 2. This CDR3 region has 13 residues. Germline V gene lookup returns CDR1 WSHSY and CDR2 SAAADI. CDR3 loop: CASTGLAYNEQFF. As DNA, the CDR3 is TGCGCCAGCACTGGACTAGCGTACAATGAGCAGTTCTTC.